This T cell receptor beta chain was obtained from a study of post-analysis software for immune sequencing data. The CDR3 is made up of 14 amino acids. Trimming left V 4 bases short and J 7 bases short, with 14 bases between. Germline lookup yields CDR1 SEHNR and CDR2 FQNEAQ (reference sequence). Notes on this clonotype: Its matching antigen is unknown.

Broader study findings: Normalized Chao1 diversity was significantly lower in multiple sclerosis patients than in controls. Controls showed lower frequencies than patients for roughly five TRBV segments, and TRBV5-6, TRBV5-1 and TRBV20-1 were among these.

Unique molecular identifiers had been added to the TCR beta cDNA libraries. TCRdb processed the PCR reads anew with MiXCR; each CDR3 protein has one entry. The sample records roughly 650,000 distinct CDR3 sequences, more than 50% being singletons. The receptor comes from a girl aged 2 to 9 with multiple sclerosis. Sequencing input: blood. The rearrangement links TRBV7-9 to TRBJ2-1; D possibly matches TRBD1 or TRBD2 (5 bases each). The CDR3 sequence: CASSSSGAPNEQFF. The CDR3 DNA is TGTGCCAGCAGCTCATCCGGGGCCCCGAATGAGCAGTTCTTC.